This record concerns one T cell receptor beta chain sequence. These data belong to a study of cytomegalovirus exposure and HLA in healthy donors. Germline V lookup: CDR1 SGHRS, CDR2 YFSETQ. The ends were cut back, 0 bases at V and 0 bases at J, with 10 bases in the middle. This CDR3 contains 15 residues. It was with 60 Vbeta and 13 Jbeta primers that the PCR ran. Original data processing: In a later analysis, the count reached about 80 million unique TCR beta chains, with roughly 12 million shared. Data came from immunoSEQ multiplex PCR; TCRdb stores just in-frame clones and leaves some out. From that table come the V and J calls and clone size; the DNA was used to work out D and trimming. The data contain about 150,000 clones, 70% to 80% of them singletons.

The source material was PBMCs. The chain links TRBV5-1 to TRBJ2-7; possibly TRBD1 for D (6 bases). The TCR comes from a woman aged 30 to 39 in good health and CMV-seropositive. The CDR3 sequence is CASSLGQASSYEQYF. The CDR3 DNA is TGCGCCAGCAGCTTGGGACAGGCCAGCTCCTACGAGCAGTACTTC.